A selection of T cell receptor beta chains follows, all from one sample in a study of blood T cell repertoires in COVID-19. Profiled with immunoSEQ multiplex PCR; TCRdb holds only in-frame clones, not every one. The table has under 20,000 clones, approximately 87% seen once. The sample was peripheral blood. The origin of the receptors is a human donor in a cohort sampled during active COVID-19. Each CDR3 is given with its conserved first and last residue. D genes are given only for firm matches. A row's size may be missing; if present it is once, few, many or a size class.

TRBV9	TRBJ2-1	.	.	CASSSTSLTYSSYNEQFF	TGTGCCAGCAGCTCTACTTCTCTGACTTATAGCTCCTACAATGAGCAGTTCTTC
TRBV30	TRBJ2-2	.	.	CAWSYGGADTGELFF	TGTGCCTGGAGTTATGGGGGCGCGGACACCGGGGAGCTGTTTTTT
TRBV28	TRBJ1-6	.	TRBD1	CASSNPGQGGDSPLHF	TGTGCCAGCAGCAACCCCGGACAGGGTGGGGATTCACCCCTCCACTTT
TRBV7-2	TRBJ2-5	.	TRBD1	CASSSGQGSYQETQYF	TGTGCCAGCAGCTCGGGACAGGGATCGTACCAAGAGACCCAGTACTTC
TRBV6-5	TRBJ2-2	few	.	CASSYEGGGTGELFF	TGTGCCAGCAGTTACGAGGGCGGAGGCACCGGGGAGCTGTTTTTT
TRBV4-1	TRBJ2-7	.	TRBD2	CASSPGLAASYEQYF	TGCGCCAGCAGTCCGGGACTAGCGGCATCCTACGAGCAGTACTTC
TRBV6-1	TRBJ2-5	.	TRBD2	CASSESSGSPQETQYF	TGTGCCAGCAGTGAATCTAGCGGGAGCCCCCAAGAGACCCAGTACTTC
TRBV3-1/TRBV3-2	TRBJ1-3	once	.	CASSQPENLGTTIYF	TGTGCCAGCAGCCAACCGGAAAACCTAGGCACTACCATATATTTT
TRBV4-2	TRBJ2-1	.	TRBD2	CASSQGRTSGSQEQFF	TGTGCCAGCAGCCAGGGGCGGACTAGCGGGAGCCAAGAGCAGTTCTTC
TRBV6-5	TRBJ1-3	.	.	CASSREGVSGNTIYF	TGTGCCAGCAGCCGGGAGGGGGTTTCTGGAAACACCATATATTTT
TRBV7-2	TRBJ2-7	.	TRBD1	CASSLVGQPYEQYF	TGTGCCAGCAGCTTAGTGGGACAGCCCTACGAGCAGTACTTC
TRBV7-9	TRBJ1-1	.	.	CASSATGMNTEAFF	TGTGCCAGCAGCGCCACAGGGATGAACACTGAAGCTTTCTTT
TRBV6-2/TRBV6-3	TRBJ1-5	.	TRBD1	CASSQGDSDHQPQHF	TGTGCCAGCAGTCAGGGGGACAGTGATCATCAGCCCCAGCATTTT
TRBV2	TRBJ2-3	.	.	CASSERRGAPSTDTQYF	TGTGCCAGCAGTGAAAGGAGGGGAGCCCCTAGCACAGATACGCAGTATTTT
TRBV7-2	TRBJ2-7	.	.	CASSLGSSQSSYEQYF	TGTGCCAGCAGCTTGGGGAGCAGTCAGAGCTCCTACGAGCAGTACTTC
TRBV7-2	TRBJ2-5	.	TRBD2	CASSRTSGRETQYF	TGTGCCAGCAGCCGGACTAGCGGGCGAGAGACCCAGTACTTC
TRBV15	TRBJ2-1	.	TRBD2	CATSRGRGGNEQFF	TGTGCCACCAGCAGAGGCCGGGGGGGCAATGAGCAGTTCTTC
TRBV5-1	TRBJ1-2	.	TRBD1	CASSLGSQGDGYTF	TGCGCCAGCAGCTTGGGGTCCCAGGGGGATGGCTACACCTTC
TRBV19	TRBJ1-3	.	.	CASSITYRHFSGNTIYF	TGTGCCAGTAGTATAACGTACCGACACTTCTCTGGAAACACCATATATTTT
TRBV14	TRBJ2-7	.	TRBD2	CASSQLAGARLDEQYF	TGTGCCAGCAGCCAACTAGCGGGTGCACGGTTAGACGAGCAGTACTTC
TRBV27	TRBJ2-5	.	TRBD2	CASSLGSGRTKTQYF	TGTGCCAGCAGTTTGGGTAGCGGGAGGACGAAGACCCAGTACTTC
TRBV20-1	TRBJ2-1	.	.	CSASVSSYNEQFF	TGCAGTGCTAGTGTTAGCTCCTACAATGAGCAGTTCTTC
TRBV19	TRBJ2-5	.	.	CASQGEETQYF	TGTGCCAGTCAGGGTGAAGAGACCCAGTACTTC
TRBV6-5	TRBJ2-7	once	.	CASSYSLGPAYEQYF	TGTGCCAGCAGTTACAGCCTGGGCCCTGCCTACGAGCAGTACTTC
TRBV3-1/TRBV3-2	TRBJ2-5	.	TRBD2	CASRTSRRETQYF	TGTGCCAGCCGGACTAGCAGGAGGGAGACCCAGTACTTC
TRBV9	TRBJ1-2	medium-sized	.	CASSVENTNYGYTF	TGTGCCAGCAGCGTAGAAAACACTAACTATGGCTACACCTTC
TRBV25-1	TRBJ1-2	.	.	CASSHARTASNYGYTF	TGTGCCAGCAGTCACGCAAGGACAGCTTCTAACTATGGCTACACCTTC
TRBV10-3	TRBJ2-1	.	TRBD2	CAISVGTSGGHNEQFF	TGTGCCATCAGTGTAGGGACTAGCGGAGGACACAATGAGCAGTTCTTC
TRBV6-5	TRBJ1-1	.	.	CASSSVGSGAFF	TGTGCCAGCAGTTCGGTAGGGAGTGGAGCTTTCTTT
TRBV12-5	TRBJ1-3	.	.	CASAPPDSTPGNTIYF	TGTGCTAGTGCCCCCCCCGACTCTACCCCCGGAAACACCATATATTTT
TRBV3-1/TRBV3-2	TRBJ2-5	once	.	CASNTGSQETQYF	TGTGCCAGCAATACGGGTTCCCAAGAGACCCAGTACTTC
TRBV5-4	TRBJ2-7	.	TRBD1	CASSLGGTGEQYF	TGTGCCAGCAGCTTGGGGGGGACAGGAGAGCAGTACTTC
TRBV2	TRBJ2-1	.	.	CATANRLENEQFF	TGTGCCACAGCGAACCGACTAGAGAATGAGCAGTTCTTC
TRBV19	TRBJ1-1	.	.	CASRGGIRGDFF	TGTGCCAGTAGGGGGGGAATACGGGGAGATTTCTTT
TRBV9	TRBJ1-1	.	.	CASSPEPRRGSRFAFF	TGTGCCAGCAGCCCAGAGCCGAGGAGGGGTTCGCGGTTTGCTTTCTTT
TRBV4-2	TRBJ2-7	.	.	CASSQVAQTYEQYF	TGTGCCAGCAGCCAAGTAGCGCAGACCTACGAGCAGTACTTC
TRBV7-2	TRBJ1-1	.	TRBD1	CASSRLQQGHEAFF	TGTGCCAGCAGCCGGCTCCAACAGGGGCATGAAGCTTTCTTT
TRBV5-8	TRBJ1-5	.	TRBD1	CASSADRERWPQHF	TGTGCCAGCAGCGCGGACAGGGAGCGGTGGCCCCAGCATTTT
TRBV6-4	TRBJ2-5	few	.	CASSEEGGETQYF	TGTGCCAGCAGTGAAGAAGGGGGAGAGACCCAGTACTTC
TRBV18	TRBJ2-7	.	.	CASSPRQGLYEQYF	TGTGCCAGCTCACCTAGGCAGGGTTTGTACGAGCAGTACTTC
TRBV28	TRBJ1-1	.	.	CASNPAGQLNTEAFF	TGTGCCAGCAACCCCGCCGGACAACTAAACACTGAAGCTTTCTTT
TRBV5-4	TRBJ2-1	.	.	CASSLAAGSSYNEQFF	TGTGCCAGCAGCTTGGCGGCGGGCAGCTCCTACAATGAGCAGTTCTTC
TRBV7-2	TRBJ2-5	.	TRBD2	CASSLRAGGLGTQYF	TGTGCCAGCAGTCTGAGAGCGGGAGGTCTAGGGACCCAGTACTTC
TRBV6-1	TRBJ1-4	.	.	CASSEVQGSLEKLFF	TGTGCCAGCAGTGAAGTGCAGGGAAGTTTAGAAAAACTGTTTTTT
TRBV7-2	TRBJ1-2	.	.	CASSLFGSGGYGYTF	TGTGCCAGCAGCTTATTCGGAAGTGGCGGCTATGGCTACACCTTC
TRBV6-5	TRBJ1-1	.	TRBD1	CASSLTGATEAFF	TGTGCCAGCAGCCTCACAGGGGCCACTGAAGCTTTCTTT